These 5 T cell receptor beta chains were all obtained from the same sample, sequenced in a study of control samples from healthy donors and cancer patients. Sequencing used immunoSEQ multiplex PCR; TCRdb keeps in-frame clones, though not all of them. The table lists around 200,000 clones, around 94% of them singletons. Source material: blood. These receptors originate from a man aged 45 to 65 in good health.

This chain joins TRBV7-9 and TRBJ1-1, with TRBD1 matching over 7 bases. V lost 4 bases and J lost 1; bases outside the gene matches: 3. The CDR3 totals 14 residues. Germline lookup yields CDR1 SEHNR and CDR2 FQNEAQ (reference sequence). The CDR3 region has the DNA TGTGCCAGCAGCTGGACAGGAGCGAACACTGAAGCTTTCTTT. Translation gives CASSWTGANTEAFF.

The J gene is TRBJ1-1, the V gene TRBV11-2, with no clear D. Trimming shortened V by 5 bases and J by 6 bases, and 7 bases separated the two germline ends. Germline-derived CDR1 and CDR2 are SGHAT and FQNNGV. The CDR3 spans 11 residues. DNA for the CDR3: TGTGCCAGCAGCCCGCAATCTGAAGCTTTCTTT. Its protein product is CASSPQSEAFF.

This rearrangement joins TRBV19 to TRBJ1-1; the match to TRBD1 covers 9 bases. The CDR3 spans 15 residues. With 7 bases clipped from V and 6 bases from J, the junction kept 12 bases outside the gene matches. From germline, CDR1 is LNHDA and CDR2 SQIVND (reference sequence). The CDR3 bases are TGTGCCAGTACCCCACAGGGGGCTACATTAGCTGAAGCTTTCTTT. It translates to CASTPQGATLAEAFF.

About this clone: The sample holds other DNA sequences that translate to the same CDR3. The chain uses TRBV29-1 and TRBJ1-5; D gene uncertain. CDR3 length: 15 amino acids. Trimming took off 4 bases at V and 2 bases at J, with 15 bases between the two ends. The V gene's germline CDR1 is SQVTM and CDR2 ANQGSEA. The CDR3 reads CSVADGLLGNQPQHF. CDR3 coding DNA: TGCAGCGTTGCGGACGGTCTCCTGGGCAATCAGCCCCAGCATTTT.

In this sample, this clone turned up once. CDR3 amino acids: CASSPPSSHEQYV. DNA of the CDR3: TGTGCCAGCTCACCACCTAGTTCCCACGAGCAGTACGTC. The V and J genes are TRBV18 and TRBJ2-7; no reliable D call. Germline V CDR1 and CDR2: KGHSH, LQKENI. V lost 0 bases and J 5 bases, leaving 8 bases between the germline ends. CDR3 length equals 13 residues.